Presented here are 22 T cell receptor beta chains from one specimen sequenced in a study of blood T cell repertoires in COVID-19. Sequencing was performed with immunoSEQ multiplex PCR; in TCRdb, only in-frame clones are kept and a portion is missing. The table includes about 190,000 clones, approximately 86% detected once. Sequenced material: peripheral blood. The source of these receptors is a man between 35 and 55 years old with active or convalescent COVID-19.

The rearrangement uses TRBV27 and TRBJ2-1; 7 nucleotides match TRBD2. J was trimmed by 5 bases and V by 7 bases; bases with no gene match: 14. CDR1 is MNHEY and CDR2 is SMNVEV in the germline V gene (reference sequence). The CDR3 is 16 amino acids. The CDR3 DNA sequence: TGTGCCAGCACCCTTCGCCGTGGGGGGGGACACAATGAGCAGTTCTTC. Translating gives CASTLRRGGGHNEQFF.

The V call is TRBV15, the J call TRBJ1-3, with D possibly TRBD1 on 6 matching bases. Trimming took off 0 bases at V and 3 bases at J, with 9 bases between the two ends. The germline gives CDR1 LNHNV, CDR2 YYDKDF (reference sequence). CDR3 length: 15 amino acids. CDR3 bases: TGTGCCACCAGCAGAGACCCAGGGGATGGAAACACCATATATTTT. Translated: CATSRDPGDGNTIYF.

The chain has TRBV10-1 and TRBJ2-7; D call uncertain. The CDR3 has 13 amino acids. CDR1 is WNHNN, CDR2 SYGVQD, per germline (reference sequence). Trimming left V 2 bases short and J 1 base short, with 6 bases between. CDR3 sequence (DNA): TGCGCCAGCAGTGAGGGCGGATCCTACGAGCAGTACTTC. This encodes CASSEGGSYEQYF.

Here the CDR3 reads CASSQPRLGYEQYF. The CDR3 DNA is TGTGCCAGCAGCCAGCCCCGACTCGGTTACGAGCAGTACTTC. The genes are TRBV11-2 and TRBJ2-7; D not resolved. The germline V gene has CDR1 SGHAT and CDR2 FQNNGV. With 5 bases removed from V and 4 bases from J, the gap between germline ends came to 15 bases. This CDR3 contains 14 residues.

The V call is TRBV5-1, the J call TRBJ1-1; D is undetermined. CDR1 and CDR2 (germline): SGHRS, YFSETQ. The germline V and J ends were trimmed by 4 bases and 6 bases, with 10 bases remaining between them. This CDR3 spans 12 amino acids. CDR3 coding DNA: TGCGCCAGCAGCATCACGGGGTCTGAAGCTTTCTTT. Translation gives CASSITGSEAFF.

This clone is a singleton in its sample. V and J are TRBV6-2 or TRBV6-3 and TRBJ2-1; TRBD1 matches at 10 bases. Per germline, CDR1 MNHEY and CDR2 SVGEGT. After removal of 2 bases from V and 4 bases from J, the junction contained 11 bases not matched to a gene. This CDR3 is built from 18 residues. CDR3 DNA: TGTGCCAGCAGTTACGAAATGGGCCGGGACAGGGGATACAATGAGCAGTTCTTC. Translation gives CASSYEMGRDRGYNEQFF.

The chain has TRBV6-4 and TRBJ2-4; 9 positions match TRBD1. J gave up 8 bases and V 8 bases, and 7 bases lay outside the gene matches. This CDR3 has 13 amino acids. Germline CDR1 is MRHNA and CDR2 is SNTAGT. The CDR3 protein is CASGDREPDIQYF. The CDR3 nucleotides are TGTGCCAGCGGGGACAGGGAACCGGACATTCAGTACTTC.

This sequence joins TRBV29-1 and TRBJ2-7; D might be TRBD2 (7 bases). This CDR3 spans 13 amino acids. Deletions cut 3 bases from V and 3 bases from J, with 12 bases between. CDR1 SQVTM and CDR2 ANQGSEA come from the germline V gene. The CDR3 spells CSVDGGGHYEQYF. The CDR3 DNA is TGCAGCGTTGATGGCGGGGGACACTACGAGCAGTACTTC.

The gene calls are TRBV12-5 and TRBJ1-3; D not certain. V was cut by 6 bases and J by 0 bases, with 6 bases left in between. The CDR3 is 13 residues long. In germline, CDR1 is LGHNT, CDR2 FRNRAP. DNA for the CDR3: TGTGCTAGTGGGACGGGCTCTGGAAACACCATATATTTT. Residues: CASGTGSGNTIYF.

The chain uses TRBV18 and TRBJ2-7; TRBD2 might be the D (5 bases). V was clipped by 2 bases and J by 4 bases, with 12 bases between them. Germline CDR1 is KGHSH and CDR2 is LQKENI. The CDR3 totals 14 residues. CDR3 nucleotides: TGTGCCAGCTCACCAGGTCCCCAGCGGTACGAGCAGTACTTC. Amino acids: CASSPGPQRYEQYF.

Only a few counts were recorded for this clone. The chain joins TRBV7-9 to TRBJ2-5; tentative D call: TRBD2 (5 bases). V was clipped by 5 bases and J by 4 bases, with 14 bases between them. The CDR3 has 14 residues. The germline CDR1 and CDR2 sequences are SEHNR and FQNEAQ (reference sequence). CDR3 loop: CASSPLAEAETQYF. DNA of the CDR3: TGTGCCAGCAGCCCGCTAGCAGAAGCAGAGACCCAGTACTTC.

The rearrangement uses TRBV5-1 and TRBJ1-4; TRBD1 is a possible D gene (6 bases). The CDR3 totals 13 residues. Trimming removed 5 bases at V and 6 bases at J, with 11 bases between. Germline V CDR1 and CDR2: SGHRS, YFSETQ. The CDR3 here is CASRMAGDEKLFF. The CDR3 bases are TGCGCCAGCAGGATGGCAGGGGATGAAAAACTGTTTTTT.

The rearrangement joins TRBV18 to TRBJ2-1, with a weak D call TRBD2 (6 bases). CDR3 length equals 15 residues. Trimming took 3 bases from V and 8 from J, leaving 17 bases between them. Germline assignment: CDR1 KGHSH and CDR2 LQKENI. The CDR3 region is CASSPPGVIGDEQFF. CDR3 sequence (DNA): TGTGCCAGCTCACCGCCGGGGGTAATCGGCGATGAGCAGTTCTTC. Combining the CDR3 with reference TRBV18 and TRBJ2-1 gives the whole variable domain NAGVMQNPRHLVRRRGQEARLRCSPMKGHSHVYWYRQLPEEGLKFMVYLQKENIIDESGMPKERFSAEFPKEGPSILRIQQVVRGDSAAYFCASSPPGVIGDEQFFGPGTRLTVL.

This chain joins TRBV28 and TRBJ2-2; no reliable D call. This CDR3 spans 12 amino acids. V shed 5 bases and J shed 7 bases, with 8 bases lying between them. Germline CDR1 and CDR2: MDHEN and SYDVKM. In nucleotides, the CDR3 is TGTGCCAGCAGTACCAGGATCGGGGAGCTGTTTTTT. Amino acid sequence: CASSTRIGELFF.

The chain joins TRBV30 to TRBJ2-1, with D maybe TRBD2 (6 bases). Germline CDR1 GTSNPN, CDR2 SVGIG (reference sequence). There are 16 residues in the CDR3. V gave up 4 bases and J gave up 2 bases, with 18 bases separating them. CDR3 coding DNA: TGTGCCTGGAACCCAATCGGGGGTCTCACCTACAATGAGCAGTTCTTC. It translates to CAWNPIGGLTYNEQFF.

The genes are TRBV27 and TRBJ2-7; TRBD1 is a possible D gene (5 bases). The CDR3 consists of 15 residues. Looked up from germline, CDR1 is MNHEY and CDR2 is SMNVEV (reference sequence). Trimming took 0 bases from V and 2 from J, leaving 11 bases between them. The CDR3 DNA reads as TGTGCCAGCAGTTTATCGAAGGGGCCTACCTACGAGCAGTACTTC. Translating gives CASSLSKGPTYEQYF.

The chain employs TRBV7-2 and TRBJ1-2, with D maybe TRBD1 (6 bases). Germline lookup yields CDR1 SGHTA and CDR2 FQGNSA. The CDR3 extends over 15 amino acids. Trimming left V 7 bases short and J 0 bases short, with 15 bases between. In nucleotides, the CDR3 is TGTGCCAGCAAGAAACAGGGTTTGGCTAACTATGGCTACACCTTC. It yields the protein CASKKQGLANYGYTF.

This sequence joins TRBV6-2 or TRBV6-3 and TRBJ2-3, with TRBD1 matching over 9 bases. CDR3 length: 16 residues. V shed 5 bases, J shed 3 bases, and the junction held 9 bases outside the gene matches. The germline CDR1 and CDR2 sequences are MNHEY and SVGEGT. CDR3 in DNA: TGTGCCAGCAGTCCCAACAGGGGGCTAGAAACAGATACGCAGTATTTT. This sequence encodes CASSPNRGLETDTQYF.

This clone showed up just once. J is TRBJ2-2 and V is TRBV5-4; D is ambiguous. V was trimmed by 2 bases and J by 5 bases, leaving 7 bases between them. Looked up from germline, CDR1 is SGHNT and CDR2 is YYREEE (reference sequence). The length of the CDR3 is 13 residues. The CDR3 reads CASSFPVTGELFF. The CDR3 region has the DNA TGTGCCAGCAGCTTCCCAGTGACCGGGGAGCTGTTTTTT.

CDR3 in amino acids: CSVPSGGQETQYF. CDR3 in DNA: TGCAGCGTTCCCAGCGGGGGCCAAGAGACCCAGTACTTC. This chain uses TRBV29-1 with TRBJ2-5, with 8 bases fitting TRBD2. J lost 1 base, V lost 5 bases, and 3 bases had no gene match. The CDR3 has 13 residues. Germline loops: CDR1 SQVTM, CDR2 ANQGSEA.

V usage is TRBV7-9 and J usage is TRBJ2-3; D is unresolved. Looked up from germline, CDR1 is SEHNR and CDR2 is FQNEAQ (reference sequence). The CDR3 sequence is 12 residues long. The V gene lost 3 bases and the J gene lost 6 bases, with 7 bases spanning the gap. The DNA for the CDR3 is TGTGCCAGCAGCTTGACAAGCGATACGCAGTATTTT. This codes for CASSLTSDTQYF.

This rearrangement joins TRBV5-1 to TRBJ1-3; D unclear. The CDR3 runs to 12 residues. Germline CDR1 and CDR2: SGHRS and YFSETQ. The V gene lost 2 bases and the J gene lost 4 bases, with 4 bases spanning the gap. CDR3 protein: CASSFPGNTIYF. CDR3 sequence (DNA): TGCGCCAGCAGCTTCCCGGGAAACACCATATATTTT.